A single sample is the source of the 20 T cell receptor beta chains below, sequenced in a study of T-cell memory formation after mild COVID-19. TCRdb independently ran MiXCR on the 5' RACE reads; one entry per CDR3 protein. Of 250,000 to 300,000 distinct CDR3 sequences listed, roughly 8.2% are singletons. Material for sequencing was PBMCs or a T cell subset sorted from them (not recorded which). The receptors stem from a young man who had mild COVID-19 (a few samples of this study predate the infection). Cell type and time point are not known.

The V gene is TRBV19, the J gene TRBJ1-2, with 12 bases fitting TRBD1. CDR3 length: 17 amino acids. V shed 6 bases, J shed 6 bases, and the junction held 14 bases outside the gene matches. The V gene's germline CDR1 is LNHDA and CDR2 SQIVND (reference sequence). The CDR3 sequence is CASRRPGQGAVTDGYTF. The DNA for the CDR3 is TGTGCCAGTAGGAGACCGGGACAGGGGGCGGTTACCGATGGCTACACCTTC.

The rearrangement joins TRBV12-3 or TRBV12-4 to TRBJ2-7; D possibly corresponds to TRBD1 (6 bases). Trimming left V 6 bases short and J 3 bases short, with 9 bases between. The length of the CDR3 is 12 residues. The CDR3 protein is CASSRGHYEQYF. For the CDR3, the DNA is TGTGCCAGCAGCCGGGGACACTACGAGCAGTACTTC.

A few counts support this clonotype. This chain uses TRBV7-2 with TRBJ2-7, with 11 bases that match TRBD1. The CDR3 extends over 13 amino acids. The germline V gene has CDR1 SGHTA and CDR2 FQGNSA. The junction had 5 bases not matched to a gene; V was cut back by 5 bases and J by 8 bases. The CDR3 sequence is CASSQRDRGKQYF. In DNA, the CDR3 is TGTGCCAGCAGCCAGAGGGACAGGGGGAAGCAGTACTTC.

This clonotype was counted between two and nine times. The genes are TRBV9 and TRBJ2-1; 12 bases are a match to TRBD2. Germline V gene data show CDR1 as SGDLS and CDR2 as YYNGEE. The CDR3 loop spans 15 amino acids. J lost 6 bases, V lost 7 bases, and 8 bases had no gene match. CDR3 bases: TGTGCCAGCGGCTATAGGACTAGCGGGGCCAATGAGCAGTTCTTC. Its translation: CASGYRTSGANEQFF. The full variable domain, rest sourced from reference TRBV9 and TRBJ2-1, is DSGVTQTPKHLITATGQRVTLRCSPRSGDLSVYWYQQSLDQGLQFLIQYYNGEERAKGNILERFSAQQFPDLHSELNLSSLELGDSALYFCASGYRTSGANEQFFGPGTRLTVL.

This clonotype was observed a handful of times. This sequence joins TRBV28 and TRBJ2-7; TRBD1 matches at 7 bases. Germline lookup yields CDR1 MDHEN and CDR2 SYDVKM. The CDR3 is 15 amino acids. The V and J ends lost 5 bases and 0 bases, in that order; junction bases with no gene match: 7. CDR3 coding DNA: TGTGCCAGCAGTGTGGGGACAGATTACTCCTACGAGCAGTACGTC. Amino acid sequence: CASSVGTDYSYEQYV.

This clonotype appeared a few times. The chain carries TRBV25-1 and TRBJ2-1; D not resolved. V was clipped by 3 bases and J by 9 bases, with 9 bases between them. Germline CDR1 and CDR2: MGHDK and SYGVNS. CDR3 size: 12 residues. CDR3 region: CASSDNRPEQFF. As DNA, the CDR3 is TGTGCCAGCAGTGATAATAGGCCTGAGCAGTTCTTC.

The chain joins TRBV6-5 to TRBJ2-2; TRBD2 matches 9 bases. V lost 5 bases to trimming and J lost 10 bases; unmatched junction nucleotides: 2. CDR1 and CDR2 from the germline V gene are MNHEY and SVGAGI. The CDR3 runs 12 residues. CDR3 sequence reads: CASSQRGEELFF. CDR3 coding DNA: TGTGCCAGCAGTCAGCGGGGGGAGGAGCTGTTTTTT.

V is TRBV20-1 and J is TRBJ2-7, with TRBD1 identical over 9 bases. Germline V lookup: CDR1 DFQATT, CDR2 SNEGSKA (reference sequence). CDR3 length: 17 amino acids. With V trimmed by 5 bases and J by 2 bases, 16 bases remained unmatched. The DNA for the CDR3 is TGCAGTGCTTCAACCGGAATTGGGACAGGGAACGCCTACGAGCAGTACTTC. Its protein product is CSASTGIGTGNAYEQYF.

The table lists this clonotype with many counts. The CDR3 coding sequence is TGTGCCAGCAGTTACGGGTTGAACACCGGGGAGCTGTTTTTT. Translating gives CASSYGLNTGELFF. The chain is built from TRBV6-5 and TRBJ2-2, with unresolved D. This CDR3 contains 14 residues. Between the trimmed V and J ends, which lost 2 bases and 1 base, there was a span of 5 bases. Per germline, CDR1 MNHEY and CDR2 SVGAGI.

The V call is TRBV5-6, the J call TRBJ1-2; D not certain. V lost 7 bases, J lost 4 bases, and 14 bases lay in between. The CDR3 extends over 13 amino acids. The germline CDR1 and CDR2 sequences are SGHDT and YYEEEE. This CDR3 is CASSGRTPYGYTF. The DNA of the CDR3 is TGTGCCAGCTCCGGGCGGACCCCCTATGGCTACACCTTC.

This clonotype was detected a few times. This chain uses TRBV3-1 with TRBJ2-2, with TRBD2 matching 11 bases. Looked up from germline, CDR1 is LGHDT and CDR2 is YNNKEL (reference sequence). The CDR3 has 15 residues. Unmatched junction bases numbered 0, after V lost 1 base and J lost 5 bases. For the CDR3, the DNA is TGTGCCAGCAGCCAAGGACTAGCGGGGACCGGGGAGCTGTTTTTT. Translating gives CASSQGLAGTGELFF.

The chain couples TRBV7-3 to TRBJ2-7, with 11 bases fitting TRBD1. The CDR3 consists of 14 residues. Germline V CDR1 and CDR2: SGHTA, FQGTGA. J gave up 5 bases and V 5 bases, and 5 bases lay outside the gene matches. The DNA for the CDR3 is TGTGCCAGCAGCCCCGGACAGGGGGCGAACGAGCAGTACTTC. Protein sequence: CASSPGQGANEQYF.

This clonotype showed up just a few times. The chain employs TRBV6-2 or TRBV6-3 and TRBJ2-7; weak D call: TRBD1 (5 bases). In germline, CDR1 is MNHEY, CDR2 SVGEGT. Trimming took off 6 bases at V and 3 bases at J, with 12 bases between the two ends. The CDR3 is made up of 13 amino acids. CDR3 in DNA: TGTGCCAGCAGACCAACAGGCATCTACGAGCAGTACGTC. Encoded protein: CASRPTGIYEQYV.

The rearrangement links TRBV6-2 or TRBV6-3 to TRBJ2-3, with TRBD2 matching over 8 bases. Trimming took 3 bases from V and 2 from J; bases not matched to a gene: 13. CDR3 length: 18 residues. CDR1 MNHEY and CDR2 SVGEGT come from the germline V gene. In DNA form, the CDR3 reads TGTGCCAGCAGTTATTGGGGGCCAGCGGGGGCCCTCACAGATACGCAGTATTTT. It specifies CASSYWGPAGALTDTQYF.

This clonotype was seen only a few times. The CDR3 DNA reads TGTGCCAGCAGCCAAGATTACACTGATGGGGGAGATACGCAGTATTTT. The encoded protein is CASSQDYTDGGDTQYF. The chain links TRBV3-1 to TRBJ2-3; either TRBD1 or TRBD2 may supply D (5 bases each). Trimming pared 0 bases from V and 5 bases from J, leaving 15 bases between. Germline V gives CDR1 LGHDT, CDR2 YNNKEL (reference sequence). The CDR3 is made up of 16 amino acids.

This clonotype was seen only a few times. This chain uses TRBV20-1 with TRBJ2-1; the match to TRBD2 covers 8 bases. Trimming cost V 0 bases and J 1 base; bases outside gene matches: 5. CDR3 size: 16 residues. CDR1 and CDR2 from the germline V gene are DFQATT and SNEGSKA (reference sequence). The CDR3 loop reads CSARDQQRGSYNEQFF. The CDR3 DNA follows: TGCAGTGCTAGAGATCAGCAGCGGGGGTCCTACAATGAGCAGTTCTTC.

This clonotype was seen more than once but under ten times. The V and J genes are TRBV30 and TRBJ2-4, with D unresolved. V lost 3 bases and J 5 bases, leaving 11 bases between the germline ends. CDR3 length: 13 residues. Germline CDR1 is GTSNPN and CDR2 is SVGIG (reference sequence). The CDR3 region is CAWSLLVENIQYF. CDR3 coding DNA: TGTGCCTGGAGCCTATTAGTGGAAAACATTCAGTACTTC.

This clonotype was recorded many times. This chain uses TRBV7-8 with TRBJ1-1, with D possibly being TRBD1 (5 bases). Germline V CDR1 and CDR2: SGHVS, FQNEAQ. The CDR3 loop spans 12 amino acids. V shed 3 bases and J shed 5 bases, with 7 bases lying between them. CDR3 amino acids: CASSLSGTEAFF. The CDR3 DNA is TGTGCCAGCAGCTTGTCAGGGACTGAAGCTTTCTTT.

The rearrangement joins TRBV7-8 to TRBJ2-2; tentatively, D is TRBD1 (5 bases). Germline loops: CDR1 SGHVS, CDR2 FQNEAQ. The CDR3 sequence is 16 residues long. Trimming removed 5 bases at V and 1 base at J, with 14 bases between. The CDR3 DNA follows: TGTGCCAGCAGCGAACAGGAGATCCTGAACACCGGGGAGCTGTTTTTT. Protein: CASSEQEILNTGELFF. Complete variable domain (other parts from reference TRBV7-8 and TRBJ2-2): GAGVSQSPRYKVAKRGQDVALRCDPISGHVSLFWYQQALGQGPEFLTYFQNEAQLDKSGLPSDRFFAERPEGSVSTLKIQRTQQEDSAVYLCASSEQEILNTGELFFGEGSRLTVL.

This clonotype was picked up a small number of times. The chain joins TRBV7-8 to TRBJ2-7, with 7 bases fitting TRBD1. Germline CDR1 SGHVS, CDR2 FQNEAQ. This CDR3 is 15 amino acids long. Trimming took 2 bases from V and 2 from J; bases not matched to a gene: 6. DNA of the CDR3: TGTGCCAGCAGCTTATCCGGGACAGCCGCCTACGAGCAGTACTTC. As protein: CASSLSGTAAYEQYF.